These T cell receptor beta chains were read from a single sample in a study of Tregs in tolerant kidney transplant recipients. Data came from immunoSEQ multiplex PCR; TCRdb stores just in-frame clones and leaves some out. The top ten hold roughly 0.35% of the sample, which has about 110,000 clones, around 91% seen once. The sample here was CD4+ T cells from blood, taken before the transplant. These receptors were collected from a human donor who received a combined kidney and bone marrow transplant. Both conserved end residues are part of each CDR3. A D gene is named only where the DNA matches it firmly. The size of a clone is reported for some rows only, either as once, few or many, or as a class for expanded clones.

>TRBV2|TRBJ2-7|NA|NA
CASSGSGYEQYF
TGTGCCAGCAGTGGATCCGGGTACGAGCAGTACTTC
>TRBV5-5|TRBJ2-5|NA|TRBD2
CASSPLPSGGARETQYF
TGTGCCAGCAGCCCCCTTCCTAGCGGGGGGGCTCGAGAGACCCAGTACTTC
>TRBV10-2|TRBJ1-4|NA|NA
CASSVFATNEKLFF
TGCGCCAGCAGTGTCTTTGCAACTAATGAAAAACTGTTTTTT
>TRBV9|TRBJ2-7|NA|NA
CASSAGSGAYEQYF
TGTGCCAGCAGCGCTGGGAGCGGCGCCTACGAGCAGTACTTC
>TRBV7-9|TRBJ1-1|NA|NA
CASSSQGGANTEAFF
TGTGCCAGCAGCTCTCAGGGAGGGGCGAACACTGAAGCTTTCTTT
>TRBV5-1|TRBJ1-2|NA|TRBD1
CASSSDRGPLYGYTF
TGCGCCAGCAGCTCGGACAGGGGCCCTCTCTATGGCTACACCTTC
>TRBV4-1|TRBJ1-2|NA|TRBD1
CASSQDKGRGSYGYTF
TGCGCCAGCAGCCAAGATAAAGGCAGGGGGTCCTATGGCTACACCTTC
>TRBV19|TRBJ2-7|NA|TRBD1
CASSIGGTGLLEQYF
TGTGCCAGTAGTATAGGGGGGACAGGGCTCCTCGAGCAGTACTTC
>TRBV9|TRBJ2-7|few|NA
CASSAGTRRSYEQYF
TGTGCCAGCAGCGCAGGGACAAGGAGATCATACGAGCAGTACTTC
>TRBV4-3|TRBJ2-5|NA|TRBD2
CASSQVWGLAGGGETQYF
TGCGCCAGCAGCCAAGTATGGGGACTAGCGGGAGGGGGCGAGACCCAGTACTTC
>TRBV25-1|TRBJ2-2|NA|TRBD2
CASSEWLGGDTGELFF
TGTGCCAGCAGTGAATGGTTGGGAGGGGACACCGGGGAGCTGTTTTTT
>TRBV7-8|TRBJ1-1|NA|NA
CASSPTSWTYEAFF
TGTGCCAGCAGCCCGACCTCCTGGACTTATGAAGCTTTCTTT
>TRBV6-6|TRBJ1-3|NA|NA
CASSYSAVSSGNTIYF
TGTGCCAGCAGTTACTCGGCAGTCTCCTCTGGAAACACCATATATTTT
>TRBV2|TRBJ2-5|NA|NA
CASSEGRTQETQYF
TGTGCCAGCAGTGAAGGCAGGACACAAGAGACCCAGTACTTC
>TRBV20-1|TRBJ2-1|NA|NA
CSASGHNEQFF
TGCAGTGCTAGCGGTCACAATGAGCAGTTCTTC
>TRBV27|TRBJ2-7|NA|NA
CASSSPGHTWGEQYF
TGTGCCAGCAGTTCACCGGGACATACCTGGGGGGAGCAGTACTTC
>TRBV4-1|TRBJ2-3|NA|TRBD1
CASSQDWGQGGTQYF
TGCGCCAGCAGCCAAGACTGGGGACAGGGAGGTACGCAGTATTTT
>TRBV27|TRBJ2-1|NA|TRBD2
CASSLGEGFINEQFF
TGTGCCAGCAGTTTGGGGGAGGGCTTTATAAATGAGCAGTTCTTC
>TRBV28|TRBJ2-7|NA|NA
CASSSSGNEQYF
TGTGCCAGCAGTTCCAGTGGTAACGAGCAGTACTTC
>TRBV4-1|TRBJ2-5|NA|NA
CASSDWGRRGTQYF
TGCGCCAGCAGCGACTGGGGGCGCCGTGGGACCCAGTACTTC
>TRBV2|TRBJ2-4|NA|TRBD1
CASSEGTVVNIQYF
TGTGCCAGCAGTGAGGGGACAGTGGTAAACATTCAGTACTTC
>TRBV15|TRBJ2-7|NA|NA
CATSRDFLREQYF
TGTGCCACCAGCAGAGACTTCCTACGAGAGCAGTACTTC
>TRBV5-1|TRBJ1-4|NA|TRBD1
CASSLQGAAEKLFF
TGCGCCAGCAGCTTGCAGGGGGCTGCTGAAAAACTGTTTTTT
>TRBV9|TRBJ2-1|NA|TRBD2
CASSVAALAGPFSAYNEQFF
TGTGCCAGCAGCGTAGCCGCGCTAGCGGGGCCTTTTAGCGCCTACAATGAGCAGTTCTTC
>TRBV7-2|TRBJ1-2|NA|TRBD1
CASSLAQGGTYGYTF
TGTGCCAGCAGCTTAGCCCAGGGGGGCACCTATGGCTACACCTTC
>TRBV4-1|TRBJ1-2|NA|TRBD1
CASSHGTGVISNYGYTF
TGCGCCAGCAGCCATGGGACAGGGGTAATCTCTAACTATGGCTACACCTTC
>TRBV6-4|TRBJ1-5|NA|NA
CARVPTNPQGYSNQPQHF
TGTGCCAGAGTCCCGACGAATCCACAGGGCTATAGCAATCAGCCCCAGCATTTT